This passage covers 5 T cell receptor beta chains from one sample sequenced in a study of shared clonotypes between healthy human individuals. Sequenced by immunoSEQ multiplex PCR; TCRdb stores in-frame clones only, minus some. The sample has approximately 840,000 clones; 96% are singletons. Positive CCR7 selection of CD45RO-negative cells yielded the naive CD8 cells, and terminally differentiated effector memory CD45RA+ cells were excluded. The sequencing input was naive CD8+ T cells sorted from blood. Receptors were obtained from a man aged 25-45 years in good health.

The chain has TRBV2 and TRBJ2-7; 10 nucleotides align to TRBD1. The CDR3 sequence is 13 residues long. V gave up 8 bases and J gave up 4 bases; unmatched junction bases: 5. From germline, CDR1 is SNHLY and CDR2 FYNNEI. CDR3 residues: CASWGQGTYEQYF. CDR3 coding DNA: TGTGCCAGCTGGGGACAGGGGACATACGAGCAGTACTTC.

This rearrangement joins TRBV5-1 to TRBJ2-6; D remains ambiguous. This CDR3 spans 14 amino acids. V lost 4 bases and J lost 0, with 5 bases in between. Per the germline V gene, CDR1 is SGHRS and CDR2 is YFSETQ. The CDR3 sequence: CASSPNSGANVLTF. As DNA, the CDR3 is TGCGCCAGCAGCCCCAACTCTGGGGCCAACGTCCTGACTTTC.

The V gene is TRBV7-6, the J gene TRBJ2-7; TRBD2 aligns across 9 bases. Trimming took 1 base from V and 3 from J; bases not matched to a gene: 7. Looked up from germline, CDR1 is SGHVS and CDR2 is FNYEAQ. This CDR3 region has 16 residues. The CDR3 spells CASSLVAAGGNYEQYF. For the CDR3, the DNA is TGTGCCAGCAGCTTAGTTGCAGCGGGAGGAAACTACGAGCAGTACTTC.

This clone was recorded once. The V call is TRBV6-5, the J call TRBJ2-5; D ambiguous. Germline V gene data show CDR1 as MNHEY and CDR2 as SVGAGI. The CDR3 covers 15 residues. The ends were cut back, 6 bases at V and 3 bases at J, with 17 bases in the middle. For the CDR3, the DNA is TGTGCCAGCAGGGAGCAGACACAACTGGAAGAGACCCAGTACTTC. Translated: CASREQTQLEETQYF.

J is TRBJ2-7 and V is TRBV10-1; D uncertain. This CDR3 spans 14 amino acids. The V and J ends lost 3 bases and 3 bases respectively, with 12 bases between them. Per germline, CDR1 WNHNN and CDR2 SYGVQD (reference sequence). Here the CDR3 DNA reads TGCGCCAGCAGTGAAGGCCGAGTCGGCTACGAGCAGTACTTC. As protein: CASSEGRVGYEQYF.